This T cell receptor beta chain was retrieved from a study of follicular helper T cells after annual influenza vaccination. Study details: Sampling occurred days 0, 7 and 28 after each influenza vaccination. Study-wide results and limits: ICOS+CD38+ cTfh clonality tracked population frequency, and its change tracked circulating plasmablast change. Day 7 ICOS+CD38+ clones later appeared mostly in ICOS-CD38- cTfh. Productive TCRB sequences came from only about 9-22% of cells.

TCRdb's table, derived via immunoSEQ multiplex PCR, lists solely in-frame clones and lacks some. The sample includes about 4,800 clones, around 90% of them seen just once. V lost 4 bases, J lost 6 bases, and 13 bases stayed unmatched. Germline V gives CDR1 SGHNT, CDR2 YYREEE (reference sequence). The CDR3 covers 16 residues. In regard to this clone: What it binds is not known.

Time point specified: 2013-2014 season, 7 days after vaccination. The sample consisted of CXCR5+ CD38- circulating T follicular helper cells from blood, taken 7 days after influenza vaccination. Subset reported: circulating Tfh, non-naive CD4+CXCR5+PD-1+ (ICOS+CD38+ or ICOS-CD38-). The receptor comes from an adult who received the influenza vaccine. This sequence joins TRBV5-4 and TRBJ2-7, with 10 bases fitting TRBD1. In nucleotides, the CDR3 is TGTGCCAGCAGCACCCGGGACAGGGGTGGACGCGGCGAGCAGTACTTC. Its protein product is CASSTRDRGGRGEQYF.